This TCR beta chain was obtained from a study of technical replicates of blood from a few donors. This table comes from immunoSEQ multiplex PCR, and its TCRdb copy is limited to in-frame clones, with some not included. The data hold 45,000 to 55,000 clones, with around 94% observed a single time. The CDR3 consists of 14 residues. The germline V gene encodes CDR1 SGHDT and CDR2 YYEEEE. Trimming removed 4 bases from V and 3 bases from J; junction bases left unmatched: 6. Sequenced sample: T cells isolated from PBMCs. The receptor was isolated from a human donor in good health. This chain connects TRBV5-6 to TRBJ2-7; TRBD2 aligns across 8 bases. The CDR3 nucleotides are TGTGCCAGCAGCGTGCTCCGGGAGGGCTACGAGCAGTACTTC. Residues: CASSVLREGYEQYF.